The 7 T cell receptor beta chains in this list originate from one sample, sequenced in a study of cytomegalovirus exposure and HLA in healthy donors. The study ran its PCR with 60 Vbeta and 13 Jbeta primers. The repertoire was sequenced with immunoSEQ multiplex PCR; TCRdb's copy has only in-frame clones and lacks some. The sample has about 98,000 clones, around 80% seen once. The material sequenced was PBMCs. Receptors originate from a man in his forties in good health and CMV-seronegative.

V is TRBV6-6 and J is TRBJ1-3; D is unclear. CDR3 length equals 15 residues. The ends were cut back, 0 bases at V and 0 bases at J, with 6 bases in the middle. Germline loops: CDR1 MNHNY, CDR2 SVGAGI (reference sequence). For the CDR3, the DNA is TGTGCCAGCAGTTACTCCCGGGACTCTGGAAACACCATATATTTT. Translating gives CASSYSRDSGNTIYF.

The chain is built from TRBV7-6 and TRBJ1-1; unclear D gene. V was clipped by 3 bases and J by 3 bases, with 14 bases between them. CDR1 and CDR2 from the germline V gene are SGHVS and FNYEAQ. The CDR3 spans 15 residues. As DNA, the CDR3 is TGTGCCAGCAGCTTTCTGGGTGAAGCGGACACTGAAGCTTTCTTT. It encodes CASSFLGEADTEAFF.

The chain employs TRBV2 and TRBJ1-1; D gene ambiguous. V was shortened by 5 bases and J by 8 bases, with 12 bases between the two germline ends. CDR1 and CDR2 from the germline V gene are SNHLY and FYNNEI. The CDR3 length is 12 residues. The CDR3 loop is CASSPDLGEAFF. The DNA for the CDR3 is TGTGCCAGCAGTCCCGACTTAGGCGAAGCTTTCTTT. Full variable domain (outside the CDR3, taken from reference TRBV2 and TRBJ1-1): EPEVTQTPSHQVTQMGQEVILRCVPISNHLYFYWYRQILGQKVEFLVSFYNNEISEKSEIFDDQFSVERPDGSNFTLKIRSTKLEDSAMYFCASSPDLGEAFFGQGTRLTVV.

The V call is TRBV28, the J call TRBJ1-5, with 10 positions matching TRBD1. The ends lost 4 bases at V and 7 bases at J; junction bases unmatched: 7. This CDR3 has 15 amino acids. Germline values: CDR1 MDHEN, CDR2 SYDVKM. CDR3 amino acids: CASSSPTGGGQPQHF. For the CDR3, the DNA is TGTGCCAGCAGTTCCCCGACAGGGGGCGGGCAGCCCCAGCATTTT.

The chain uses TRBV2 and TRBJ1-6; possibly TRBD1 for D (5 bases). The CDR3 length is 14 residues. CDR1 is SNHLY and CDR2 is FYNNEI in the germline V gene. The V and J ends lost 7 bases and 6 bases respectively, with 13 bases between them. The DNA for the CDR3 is TGTGCCAGCATGCGGGACCACCTTAATTCACCCCTCCACTTT. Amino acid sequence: CASMRDHLNSPLHF.

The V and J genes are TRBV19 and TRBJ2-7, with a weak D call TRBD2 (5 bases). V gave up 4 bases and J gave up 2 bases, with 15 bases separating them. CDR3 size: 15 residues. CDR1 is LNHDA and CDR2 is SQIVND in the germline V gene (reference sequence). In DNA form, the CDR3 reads TGTGCCAGTAGTACTAAACTAGGTAGTACCTACGAGCAGTACTTC. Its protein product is CASSTKLGSTYEQYF.

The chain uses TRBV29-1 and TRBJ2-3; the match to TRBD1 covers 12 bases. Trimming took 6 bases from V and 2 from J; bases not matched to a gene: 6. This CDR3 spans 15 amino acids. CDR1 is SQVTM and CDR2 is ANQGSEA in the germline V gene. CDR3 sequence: CSVAGQGAVTDTQYF. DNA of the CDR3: TGCAGCGTCGCGGGACAGGGGGCCGTCACAGATACGCAGTATTTT.